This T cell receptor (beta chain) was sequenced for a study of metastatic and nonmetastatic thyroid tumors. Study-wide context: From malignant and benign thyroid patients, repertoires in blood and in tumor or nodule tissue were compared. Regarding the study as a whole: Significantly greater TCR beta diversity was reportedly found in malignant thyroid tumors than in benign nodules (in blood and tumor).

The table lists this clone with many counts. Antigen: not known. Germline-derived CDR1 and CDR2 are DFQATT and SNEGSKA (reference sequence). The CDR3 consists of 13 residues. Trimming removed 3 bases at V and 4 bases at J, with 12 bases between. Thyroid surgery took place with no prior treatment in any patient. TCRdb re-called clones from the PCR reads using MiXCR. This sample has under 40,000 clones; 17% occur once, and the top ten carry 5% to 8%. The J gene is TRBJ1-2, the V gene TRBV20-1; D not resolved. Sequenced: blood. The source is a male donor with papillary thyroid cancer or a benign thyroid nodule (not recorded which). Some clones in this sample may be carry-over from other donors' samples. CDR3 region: CSARSSGIYGYTF. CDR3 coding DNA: TGCAGTGCTAGGTCCTCGGGGATCTATGGCTACACCTTC.